These 29 T cell receptor beta chains were sequenced from one sample in a study of molecular identifiers for immune sequencing clone quantification. MiXCR was run by TCRdb on the PCR reads, yielding one entry per CDR3 protein. The sample records about 330,000 distinct CDR3 sequences, roughly a quarter being singletons. The source material was naive CD8+ T cells from blood, with Jurkat cell RNA spiked in. Subset reported: FACS-sorted CD8+CD4-CCR7+CD45RA+ naive T cells. The receptors originated from a human donor in good health. Some libraries in this study had Jurkat cell RNA spiked in.

A few counts support this clonotype. The chain has TRBV24-1 and TRBJ2-2; D tentatively fits TRBD1 or TRBD2 (5 bases each). The CDR3 length is 16 residues. V lost 5 bases and J 0 bases, leaving 12 bases between the germline ends. The V gene's germline CDR1 is KGHDR and CDR2 SFDVKD. The chain's CDR3 is CATSVGVEANTGELFF. In nucleotides, the CDR3 is TGTGCCACCAGTGTGGGGGTTGAGGCGAACACCGGGGAGCTGTTTTTT.

This clonotype has a handful of counts. The chain links TRBV6-5 to TRBJ2-2; 11 nucleotides align to TRBD2. Germline CDR1 is MNHEY and CDR2 is SVGAGI. V was pared by 5 bases and J by 4 bases, with 12 bases of the junction left unmatched. CDR3 length equals 18 residues. The CDR3 sequence: CASSHGVAGGGTTGELFF. The CDR3 DNA sequence: TGTGCCAGCAGTCACGGGGTAGCGGGAGGGGGGACCACCGGGGAGCTGTTTTTT.

This chain connects TRBV6-5 to TRBJ2-3; maybe TRBD2 (6 bases). V shed 2 bases and J shed 2 bases, with 14 bases lying between them. This CDR3 is built from 16 residues. Germline V CDR1 and CDR2: MNHEY, SVGAGI. In DNA form, the CDR3 reads TGTGCCAGCAGTTACGGGAGTAGCGGCAACACAGATACGCAGTATTTT. It is translated as CASSYGSSGNTDTQYF.

The chain has TRBV4-1 and TRBJ1-5; D not certain. The V gene lost 0 bases and the J gene lost 11 bases, with 20 bases spanning the gap. Germline V gives CDR1 MGHRA, CDR2 YSYEKL. The CDR3 is 16 residues long. CDR3 sequence (DNA): TGCGCCAGCAGCCAAGAGATGGGCAGCCCCGCATGGGCCCAGCATTTT. Its translation is CASSQEMGSPAWAQHF.

This clonotype turned up a few times. The J gene is TRBJ1-5, the V gene TRBV19, with D hard to call. The germline V and J ends were trimmed by 1 base and 5 bases, with 9 bases remaining between them. CDR1 LNHDA and CDR2 SQIVND come from the germline V gene (reference sequence). The CDR3 totals 14 residues. The CDR3 DNA is TGTGCCAGTAGTATAGTCTCAACCGATCAGCCCCAGCATTTT. It encodes CASSIVSTDQPQHF.

Notes on this clonotype: A much larger clone lies a single base off, so this may be a read error. V usage is TRBV2 and J usage is TRBJ2-7; D remains unclear. The CDR3 spans 15 residues. The germline V gene has CDR1 SNHLY and CDR2 FYNNEI. For the CDR3, the DNA is TGTGCCAGTAGTGCGATGATCACGAACCACCGCGAGCAGTACTTC. Amino acids: CASSAMITNHREQYF.

This clonotype was counted a few times. The V gene is TRBV3-1, the J gene TRBJ1-1; no definite D call. This CDR3 spans 15 amino acids. The germline CDR1 and CDR2 sequences are LGHDT and YNNKEL (reference sequence). V shed 0 bases and J shed 1 base, with 9 bases lying between them. CDR3 sequence: CASSQDAQTNTEAFF. The CDR3 nucleotides are TGTGCCAGCAGCCAAGATGCACAGACGAACACTGAAGCTTTCTTT.

This clonotype has only a few counts. The V and J genes are TRBV12-3 or TRBV12-4 and TRBJ2-7, with D perhaps being TRBD1 or TRBD2 (5 bases each). Trimming cost V 6 bases and J 3 bases, with 12 bases left between them. There are 13 residues in the CDR3. In nucleotides, the CDR3 is TGTGCCAGCAGCCTGGGACGGATCTACGAGCAGTACTTC. It yields the protein CASSLGRIYEQYF.

This clonotype was observed at least ten times. The V and J genes are TRBV5-4 and TRBJ2-1, with D perhaps TRBD1 (6 bases). Trimming shortened V by 4 bases and J by 3 bases, and 11 bases separated the two germline ends. CDR1 and CDR2 from the germline V gene are SGHNT and YYREEE (reference sequence). The CDR3 is 14 amino acids. CDR3 in amino acids: CASSGVDSYNEQFF. The CDR3 coding sequence is TGTGCCAGCAGCGGGGTGGACAGCTACAATGAGCAGTTCTTC. The variable domain in full, with the rest retrieved from reference TRBV5-4 and TRBJ2-1, is ETGVTQSPTHLIKTRGQQVTLRCSSQSGHNTVSWYQQALGQGPQFIFQYYREEENGRGNFPPRFSGLQFPNYSSELNVNALELDDSALYLCASSGVDSYNEQFFGPGTRLTVL.

Details on this clonotype: A much more abundant neighbour one base away suggests this may be a read error. The V gene is TRBV4-3, the J gene TRBJ2-6; no firm D call. Germline loops: CDR1 LGHNA, CDR2 YSLEER. The CDR3 is made up of 16 amino acids. The CDR3 here is CANSQEWRSGANVLTF. CDR3 nucleotide sequence: TGCGCCAACAGCCAAGAGTGGCGATCTGGGGCCAACGTCCTGACTTTC.

The chain recombines TRBV4-2 with TRBJ1-5; possible D gene TRBD1, 6 bases. V was trimmed by 0 bases and J by 1 base, leaving 10 bases between them. The germline gives CDR1 LGHNA, CDR2 YNFKEQ. CDR3 length equals 16 residues. The DNA for the CDR3 is TGTGCCAGCAGCCAAGAGTCAGGGGCCAGCAATCAGCCCCAGCATTTT. Translation: CASSQESGASNQPQHF.

This clonotype was detected a few times. The rearrangement joins TRBV6-1 to TRBJ1-1, with 9 bases lining up with TRBD1. The ends lost 4 bases at V and 7 bases at J; junction bases unmatched: 10. There are 15 residues in the CDR3. In germline, CDR1 is MNHNS, CDR2 SASEGT. CDR3 sequence: CASSGYRGRDIEAFF. In nucleotides, the CDR3 is TGTGCCAGCAGTGGATACAGGGGGCGCGACATTGAAGCTTTCTTT.

With respect to this clonotype: An end of the junction does not agree with germline; a read error may underlie this. This chain uses TRBV3-1 with TRBJ1-1; no firm D call. Germline CDR1 is LGHDT and CDR2 is YNNKEL (reference sequence). The CDR3 is 13 residues long. The CDR3 protein is CASSQVSGTKAFF. For the CDR3, the DNA is TGTGCCAGCAGCCAAGTTAGCGGCACTAAAGCTTTCTTT.

This clonotype has ten or more counts. The chain carries TRBV12-3 or TRBV12-4 and TRBJ2-3; maybe TRBD1 (5 bases). CDR3 length: 15 amino acids. V dropped 5 bases and J dropped 0 bases, with 12 bases sitting between them. The CDR3 DNA follows: TGTGCCAGCAGTCTCGACAGCCCAAGCACAGATACGCAGTATTTT. Its protein product is CASSLDSPSTDTQYF.

As to this clonotype: A clone one base away is much larger, so this may be a read error. Since no conserved phenylalanine or tryptophan closes the CDR3, a read error is the likely cause. The chain couples TRBV20-1 to TRBJ2-7, with D possibly TRBD2 on 6 matching bases. The V end was cut by 3 bases, the J end by 6 bases, with 15 bases between. Germline CDR1 DFQATT, CDR2 SNEGSKA (reference sequence). The CDR3 consists of 13 residues. CDR3 residues: CSARAGMGLEQYS. The CDR3 region has the DNA TGCAGTGCTAGGGCGGGAATGGGCCTCGAGCAGTACTCC.

This clonotype was found many times. The chain couples TRBV30 to TRBJ1-1; D is unclear. The CDR3 is 13 amino acids. CDR1 GTSNPN and CDR2 SVGIG come from the germline V gene (reference sequence). The V gene lost 3 bases and the J gene lost 1 base, with 9 bases spanning the gap. CDR3 region: CAWSPLWNTEAFF. CDR3 coding DNA: TGTGCCTGGAGCCCTCTTTGGAACACTGAAGCTTTCTTT.

In this sample, this clonotype turned up many times. V gene TRBV7-9 combines with J gene TRBJ2-3; TRBD1 might be the D (6 bases). V lost 5 bases and J lost 2, with 23 bases in between. Germline CDR1 and CDR2: SEHNR and FQNEAQ (reference sequence). The CDR3 runs to 18 residues. The CDR3 protein is CASSPELRTAHFTDTQYF. CDR3 coding DNA: TGTGCCAGCAGCCCAGAACTACGGACAGCCCATTTCACAGATACGCAGTATTTT.

On this clonotype: Relative to the germline gene, one junction end is altered; a read error may explain this. The chain carries TRBV6-6 and TRBJ1-5; D is uncertain. This CDR3 contains 13 residues. The germline gives CDR1 MNHNY, CDR2 SVGAGI (reference sequence). This chain's CDR3 is CACRGIPDQPQHF. The CDR3 DNA is TGTGCCTGCAGAGGGATCCCGGATCAGCCCCAGCATTTT.

In this sample, this clonotype turned up a few times. The DNA is omitted, as the CDR3 cannot be located on it reliably, and the CDR3 follows TCRdb's listing. The chain recombines TRBV7-3 with TRBJ2-1; the table's D call TRBD2 went unverified against the DNA. Germline CDR1 and CDR2: SGHTA and FQGTGA. The CDR3 length is 17 residues, termini included. The CDR3 spells CASSPLGLAADNEQFFF.

V is TRBV4-3 and J is TRBJ2-3; maybe TRBD2 (5 bases). Germline V gene data show CDR1 as LGHNA and CDR2 as YSLEER. This CDR3 region has 17 residues. V was pared by 1 base and J by 4 bases, with 18 bases between. The CDR3 DNA reads TGCGCCAGCAGCCAAGCAGGAGCCCCGGGGTATGCAGATACGCAGTATTTT. Its protein is CASSQAGAPGYADTQYF.

The chain has TRBV4-1 and TRBJ2-2, with 10 bases matching TRBD1. The CDR3 length is 16 residues. Germline CDR1 and CDR2: MGHRA and YSYEKL. The V gene end was trimmed by 0 bases and the J gene end by 7 bases; junction bases not matched to a gene: 5. The CDR3 sequence: CASSQEPGQGFGELFF. The CDR3 DNA reads as TGCGCCAGCAGCCAAGAACCGGGACAGGGGTTCGGGGAGCTGTTTTTT.

The chain couples TRBV20-1 to TRBJ2-3, with TRBD2 matching 11 bases. This CDR3 is 15 amino acids long. Germline V lookup: CDR1 DFQATT, CDR2 SNEGSKA (reference sequence). Trimming at V came to 5 bases and at J to 0 bases, leaving 4 bases not matched to a gene. The CDR3: CSAARTSGSTDTQYF. The CDR3 DNA is TGCAGTGCTGCTCGGACTAGCGGGAGCACAGATACGCAGTATTTT.

Of note for this clonotype: At one of its ends the junction is not consistent with the germline gene, which may arise from a read error. The CDR3 bases are TGCGCCAGCCGCCTACGGGCAGATCCGCAGTATTTT. This gives the protein CASRLRADPQYF. The chain uses TRBV4-3 and TRBJ2-3; D is unclear. The CDR3 runs 12 residues. CDR1 is LGHNA, CDR2 YSLEER, per germline.

This clonotype was counted only a few times. The chain is built from TRBV11-3 and TRBJ2-3; D is unresolved. V was pared by 3 bases and J by 2 bases, with 12 bases between. CDR1 and CDR2 (germline): SGHNT, YENEEA. The CDR3 contains 15 residues. The CDR3 spells CASSFSPRITDTQYF. DNA of the CDR3: TGTGCCAGCAGCTTTTCACCACGTATCACAGATACGCAGTATTTT.

Only a few counts were recorded for this clonotype. The chain employs TRBV11-2 and TRBJ2-3, with a tentative D call TRBD1 (5 bases). From germline, CDR1 is SGHAT and CDR2 FQNNGV. V lost 1 base and J lost 4, with 12 bases in between. This CDR3 is 15 amino acids long. CDR3: CASSLGFLGPDTQYF. CDR3 nucleotide sequence: TGTGCCAGCAGCTTAGGTTTCTTGGGGCCAGATACGCAGTATTTT.

The gene calls are TRBV6-5 and TRBJ2-5; the match to TRBD2 covers 7 bases. CDR1 and CDR2 (germline): MNHEY, SVGAGI. With V trimmed by 6 bases and J by 1 base, 5 bases remained unmatched. This CDR3 is 14 amino acids long. Here the CDR3 reads CASSHERGQETQYF. In DNA form, the CDR3 reads TGTGCCAGCAGCCACGAGCGGGGCCAAGAGACCCAGTACTTC.

This clonotype showed up just a few times. The J gene is TRBJ2-1, the V gene TRBV12-3 or TRBV12-4, with D tentatively TRBD1 (6 bases). The ends were cut back, 5 bases at V and 12 bases at J, with 11 bases in the middle. The CDR3 covers 11 residues. The CDR3 spells CASSGGFGQFF. As DNA, the CDR3 is TGTGCCAGCAGTGGGGGCTTCGGGCAGTTCTTC.

The chain links TRBV4-3 to TRBJ2-5; D may be TRBD2 (5 bases). Trimming removed 6 bases from V and 1 base from J, with 18 bases in between. In germline, CDR1 is LGHNA, CDR2 YSLEER. CDR3 length: 16 amino acids. CDR3 nucleotide sequence: TGCGCCAGCAGTCACCTGCGAGGGCCGGTCCAAGAGACCCAGTACTTC. Translation gives CASSHLRGPVQETQYF.

About this clonotype: A junction boundary mismatches the germline segment, possibly from a read error. The genes are TRBV6-5 and TRBJ2-1; 8 nucleotides line up with TRBD2. The length of the CDR3 is 13 residues. CDR1 is MNHEY and CDR2 is SVGAGI in the germline V gene. The CDR3 is CASTPGGLYEQCF. CDR3 DNA: TGTGCCAGCACACCGGGAGGGCTATATGAGCAGTGCTTC.